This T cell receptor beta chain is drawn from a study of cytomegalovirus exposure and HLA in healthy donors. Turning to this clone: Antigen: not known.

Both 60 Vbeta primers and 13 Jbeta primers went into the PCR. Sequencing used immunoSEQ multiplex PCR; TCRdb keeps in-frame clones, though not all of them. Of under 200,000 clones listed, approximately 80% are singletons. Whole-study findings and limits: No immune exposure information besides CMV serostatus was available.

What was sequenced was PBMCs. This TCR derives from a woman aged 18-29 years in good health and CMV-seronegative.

CDR3 DNA sequence: TGTGCCAGCAGCGATGGACTAGCCATCTACGAGCAGTACTTC. It encodes CASSDGLAIYEQYF. The genes are TRBV7-8 and TRBJ2-5; 8 bases map to TRBD2. Near its end, the DNA agrees better with TRBJ2-7, so the J call may be wrong. Looked up from germline, CDR1 is SGHVS and CDR2 is FQNEAQ. CDR3 length: 14 amino acids.